This T cell receptor (beta chain) derives from a study of CD8 T cells in Susac syndrome. Negative magnetic isolation gave CD8+ and CD4+ cells; FACS enriched CD8+ TEMRA. RNA was extracted with the RNeasy kit, and a quantity of roughly 0.45 to 1 ug was reverse transcribed using random hexamers. Amplification of TCR beta CDR3 by immunoSEQ multiplex PCR spanned 54 Vbeta and 13 Jbeta. One entry per CDR3 protein results from TCRdb running MiXCR on the immunoSEQ multiplex PCR reads. The sample has about 190,000 distinct CDR3 sequences; approximately 94% are singletons. Turning to this clonotype: Its antigen is still unknown.

General study findings and limits: Where Susac syndrome CD4+ T cell repertoires were concerned, no clonal expansion was evident.

This CDR3 has 15 amino acids. Germline V gene sequence: CDR1 DFQATT, CDR2 SNEGSKA (reference sequence). Trimming took 5 bases from V and 2 from J; bases not matched to a gene: 3. This sequence originates from a human donor with Susac syndrome. What was sequenced was CD4+ T cells from PBMCs. This chain uses TRBV20-1 with TRBJ1-6, with TRBD1 identical over 10 bases. CDR3 residues: CSAGQGGAYNSPLHF. CDR3 in DNA: TGCAGTGCTGGACAGGGGGGGGCCTATAATTCACCCCTCCACTTT.